Each of the 28 T cell receptor beta chains below was sequenced from the same sample in a study of chemoradiotherapy in HPV16-positive cancers. This table comes from immunoSEQ multiplex PCR, and its TCRdb copy is limited to in-frame clones, with some not included. There are roughly 70,000 clones in the sample; around nine tenths occur only once, and 4% to 5% lies in the top ten. The material was blood, obtained from a patient who underwent chemoradiotherapy. Receptors were obtained from a human donor with HPV-associated anogenital cancer.

This clone was counted between two and nine times. In DNA, the CDR3 is TGTGCCAGCAGCTTAGGTGGGAGCGGGGAGCTGTTTTTT. Its protein is CASSLGGSGELFF. The chain combines TRBV7-2 with TRBJ2-2; tentatively, D is TRBD2 (5 bases). Germline CDR1 and CDR2: SGHTA and FQGNSA. Trimming removed 1 base from V and 7 bases from J, with 7 bases in between. The CDR3 is 13 amino acids.

This clone was recorded once. V is TRBV28 and J is TRBJ2-6, with 7 bases aligning to TRBD2. This CDR3 is built from 16 residues. Per the germline V gene, CDR1 is MDHEN and CDR2 is SYDVKM. V shed 5 bases, J shed 0 bases, and the junction held 4 bases outside the gene matches. CDR3 bases: TGTGCCAGCAGTCCCCCGGGAGGCTCTGGGGCCAACGTCCTGACTTTC. Translating gives CASSPPGGSGANVLTF.

V and J are TRBV20-1 and TRBJ2-7; no clear D gene. The CDR3 is made up of 11 amino acids. The V gene's germline CDR1 is DFQATT and CDR2 SNEGSKA (reference sequence). V dropped 6 bases and J dropped 6 bases, with 12 bases sitting between them. The CDR3 sequence: CSASTNSEQYF. The CDR3 DNA reads as TGCAGTGCGTCAACGAATTCCGAGCAGTACTTC.

The chain links TRBV27 to TRBJ2-1; D is undetermined. Germline loops: CDR1 MNHEY, CDR2 SMNVEV (reference sequence). Trimming shortened V by 8 bases and J by 0 bases, and 11 bases separated the two germline ends. The CDR3 covers 14 residues. As DNA, the CDR3 is TGTGCCAGCCAAGGCCTTGACTCCTACAATGAGCAGTTCTTC. Encoded protein: CASQGLDSYNEQFF.

The chain recombines TRBV28 with TRBJ2-3; 7 nucleotides match TRBD2. The germline gives CDR1 MDHEN, CDR2 SYDVKM. V lost 4 bases and J lost 4; bases outside the gene matches: 17. The CDR3 is 18 amino acids. The CDR3 DNA sequence: TGTGCCAGCAGTTCGATCCGGGACTACCCCGGACGTCCAGATACGCAGTATTTT. Amino acid sequence: CASSSIRDYPGRPDTQYF.

The chain employs TRBV10-2 and TRBJ2-3; 8 bases map to TRBD1. The CDR3 contains 14 residues. Germline V lookup: CDR1 WSHSY, CDR2 SAAADI. The V and J ends lost 6 bases and 1 base, in that order; junction bases with no gene match: 3. The CDR3 is CASRKGQGTDTQYF. The CDR3 DNA reads as TGCGCCAGCAGGAAGGGACAGGGCACAGATACGCAGTATTTT.

This chain uses TRBV25-1 with TRBJ1-2, with D maybe TRBD1 (6 bases). The germline V gene encodes CDR1 MGHDK and CDR2 SYGVNS. This CDR3 has 13 residues. The V end lost 2 bases, the J end lost 6 bases, and 10 bases lay between the germline ends. CDR3 protein: CASSEGGADGYTF. The CDR3 bases are TGTGCCAGCAGTGAAGGGGGGGCTGATGGCTACACCTTC.

The rearrangement uses TRBV11-2 and TRBJ1-1; the D is unclear. The CDR3 contains 11 residues. Per germline, CDR1 SGHAT and CDR2 FQNNGV. V dropped 5 bases and J dropped 11 bases, with 12 bases sitting between them. In DNA form, the CDR3 reads TGTGCCAGCAGCCCAAGGGTGGGGGCTTTCTTT. It specifies CASSPRVGAFF.

The V and J genes are TRBV6-6 and TRBJ2-7; D possibly corresponds to TRBD2 (6 bases). The germline V gene encodes CDR1 MNHNY and CDR2 SVGAGI (reference sequence). The CDR3 has 14 amino acids. V lost 6 bases and J 1 base, leaving 13 bases between the germline ends. The CDR3 sequence is CASSLATSSYEQYF. The DNA for the CDR3 is TGTGCCAGCAGCCTAGCGACTAGTTCCTACGAGCAGTACTTC.

The chain is built from TRBV11-2 and TRBJ1-2; D remains unclear. The CDR3 has 15 amino acids. Germline V lookup: CDR1 SGHAT, CDR2 FQNNGV. Trimming took off 4 bases at V and 2 bases at J, with 14 bases between the two ends. In nucleotides, the CDR3 is TGTGCCAGCAGCTCCCTTCGGGGTCGAAACTATGGCTACACCTTC. Translated: CASSSLRGRNYGYTF.

The chain is built from TRBV28 and TRBJ1-1; TRBD1 matches at 8 bases. The CDR3 is 15 residues long. J gave up 5 bases and V 4 bases, and 9 bases lay outside the gene matches. Germline values: CDR1 MDHEN, CDR2 SYDVKM. The CDR3: CASSSPQGAWTEAFF. CDR3 sequence (DNA): TGTGCCAGCAGTTCGCCCCAGGGGGCATGGACTGAAGCTTTCTTT.

This rearrangement joins TRBV4-2 to TRBJ2-2; 12 bases match TRBD2. This CDR3 has 16 residues. The trim removed 4 bases at V and 7 bases at J, leaving 7 bases unmatched. From germline, CDR1 is LGHNA and CDR2 YNFKEQ. This CDR3 is CASSPLAGGSYGELFF. For the CDR3, the DNA is TGTGCCAGCAGCCCACTAGCGGGAGGCTCCTACGGGGAGCTGTTTTTT.

The chain is built from TRBV10-3 and TRBJ2-6; D unresolved. CDR1 ENHRY and CDR2 SYGVKD come from the germline V gene. The CDR3 has 18 residues. Trimming left V 0 bases short and J 1 base short, with 13 bases between. The DNA for the CDR3 is TGTGCCATCAGTGAGTCGGGCGGCCCTACTTCTGGGGCCAACGTCCTGACTTTC. Translation: CAISESGGPTSGANVLTF.

The chain couples TRBV30 to TRBJ2-1, with D perhaps matching TRBD1 (6 bases). The CDR3 length is 19 residues. Trimming pared 3 bases from V and 5 bases from J, leaving 29 bases between. Germline V lookup: CDR1 GTSNPN, CDR2 SVGIG (reference sequence). The DNA for the CDR3 is TGTGCCTGGAGAATACCCCACTGGGGGCTTGACCGCCGCGACAATGAGCAGTTCTTC. This encodes CAWRIPHWGLDRRDNEQFF. The full variable domain, in which reference TRBV30 and TRBJ2-1 provide the parts outside the CDR3, is SQTIHQWPATLVQPVGSPLSLECTVEGTSNPNLYWYRQAAGRGLQLLFYSVGIGQISSEVPQNLSASRPQDRQFILSSKKLLLSDSGFYLCAWRIPHWGLDRRDNEQFFGPGTRLTVL.

This chain connects TRBV5-3 to TRBJ1-2, with D maybe TRBD1 (6 bases). TRBV5-3 is an ORF, with its function uncertain. The CDR3 has 15 amino acids. V was cut by 0 bases and J by 8 bases, with 17 bases left in between. The CDR3 DNA sequence: TGTGCCAGAAGCTTGGGGCAGGGGCAGGCGTTCGGCTACACCTTC. Amino acid sequence: CARSLGQGQAFGYTF.

This chain connects TRBV28 to TRBJ2-7; 8 nucleotides match TRBD2. J was trimmed by 4 bases and V by 8 bases; bases with no gene match: 16. Germline CDR1 and CDR2: MDHEN and SYDVKM. The CDR3 contains 16 residues. CDR3 coding DNA: TGTGCCAGCTCCCCGCCCGCAGGTAGCGGGAAATACGAGCAGTACTTC. This gives the protein CASSPPAGSGKYEQYF.

The rearrangement joins TRBV7-2 to TRBJ2-7, with 7 bases lining up with TRBD2. V lost 5 bases and J lost 2; bases outside the gene matches: 9. Germline loops: CDR1 SGHTA, CDR2 FQGNSA. The CDR3 extends over 15 amino acids. The CDR3 loop reads CASSGTSVPPYEQYF. CDR3 DNA sequence: TGTGCCAGCAGCGGAACTAGCGTCCCCCCCTACGAGCAGTACTTC.

This chain connects TRBV28 to TRBJ2-7; the D gene is possibly TRBD1 (5 bases). The CDR3 length is 13 residues. CDR1 MDHEN and CDR2 SYDVKM come from the germline V gene. Trimming cost V 10 bases and J 3 bases, with 16 bases left between them. The CDR3 loop reads CATVSRVNYEQYF. The DNA for the CDR3 is TGTGCCACCGTGTCCAGGGTCAACTACGAGCAGTACTTC.

The rearrangement joins TRBV21-1 to TRBJ2-2; the table's D gene call, TRBD1, was not cross checked with the DNA. TRBV21-1 is a known pseudogene. The CDR3 is made up of 12 amino acids. For the CDR3, the DNA is TGTGCCAGCAAAGGGGGTGCCGGGGAGCTGTTTTTT. It encodes CASKGGAGELFF.

The gene calls are TRBV30 and TRBJ1-2; 7 nucleotides align to TRBD1. Germline V gene lookup returns CDR1 GTSNPN and CDR2 SVGIG (reference sequence). V lost 0 bases and J lost 5; bases outside the gene matches: 3. This CDR3 region has 13 residues. The CDR3: CAWSVDREYGYTF. CDR3 bases: TGTGCCTGGAGTGTAGACAGGGAGTATGGCTACACCTTC.

This chain links TRBV28 with TRBJ2-2, with TRBD2 matching 16 bases. The CDR3 is 18 amino acids. Germline V lookup: CDR1 MDHEN, CDR2 SYDVKM. After removal of 6 bases from V and 3 bases from J, the junction contained 7 bases not matched to a gene. CDR3 protein: CASSSGLAGGKYTGELFF. As DNA, the CDR3 is TGTGCCAGCAGCTCGGGACTAGCGGGAGGGAAATACACCGGGGAGCTGTTTTTT.

J is TRBJ2-6 and V is TRBV5-6; D is possibly TRBD2 (6 bases). The length of the CDR3 is 17 residues. Trimming stripped 4 bases from V and 1 base from J, with 15 bases between. CDR1 is SGHDT and CDR2 is YYEEEE in the germline V gene. The CDR3 spells CASSRKFGSSGANVLTF. The CDR3 nucleotides read TGTGCCAGCAGCCGAAAATTCGGGAGTTCTGGGGCCAACGTCCTGACTTTC.

V and J are TRBV11-3 and TRBJ2-7; TRBD2 might be the D (6 bases). V was pared by 3 bases and J by 7 bases, with 10 bases between. The CDR3 runs 12 residues. Germline values: CDR1 SGHNT, CDR2 YENEEA. As DNA, the CDR3 is TGTGCCAGCAGCTTGGAGGGGAGGGAGCAGTACTTC. It codes for CASSLEGREQYF.

The rearrangement links TRBV14 to TRBJ1-6, with D uncertain. Germline-derived CDR1 and CDR2 are SGHDN and FVKESK. The CDR3 length is 13 residues. Between the trimmed V and J ends, which lost 4 bases and 6 bases, there was a span of 7 bases. The CDR3 DNA sequence: TGTGCCAGCAGCCCCCCGTTTAATTCACCCCTCCACTTT. This sequence encodes CASSPPFNSPLHF.

The table lists this clone with a few counts. J is TRBJ1-1 and V is TRBV9; no definite D call. V gave up 0 bases and J gave up 5 bases, with 5 bases separating them. Germline CDR1 is SGDLS and CDR2 is YYNGEE. This CDR3 comprises 12 residues. The CDR3 is CASSVEQTEAFF. The CDR3, as DNA: TGTGCCAGCAGCGTAGAACAGACTGAAGCTTTCTTT.

The V gene is TRBV18, the J gene TRBJ2-5, with 7 bases aligning to TRBD1. The germline CDR1 and CDR2 sequences are KGHSH and LQKENI. Unmatched junction bases numbered 7, after V lost 6 bases and J lost 3 bases. The CDR3 contains 14 residues. The CDR3 nucleotides read TGTGCCAGCTCGCGCTCGGGACAGAAAGAGACCCAGTACTTC. Translating it yields CASSRSGQKETQYF.

To note about this clone: One junction end does not reproduce the germline sequence, and a read error may be involved. The chain recombines TRBV5-8 with TRBJ1-2; D unresolved. Germline V gives CDR1 SGHTS, CDR2 YDEGEE. This CDR3 is 14 amino acids long. The CDR3 sequence: CASSAYKENYGYAF. CDR3 in DNA: TGTGCCAGCAGCGCCTATAAGGAGAACTATGGCTACGCCTTC.

The chain couples TRBV9 to TRBJ2-2; tentative D call: TRBD1 (7 bases). Germline V CDR1 and CDR2: SGDLS, YYNGEE. CDR3 length equals 16 residues. V was pared by 0 bases and J by 2 bases, with 11 bases between. CDR3 protein: CASSVAQGGNTGELFF. The CDR3 nucleotides are TGTGCCAGCAGCGTAGCCCAGGGGGGTAACACCGGGGAGCTGTTTTTT.